This T cell receptor (beta chain) was obtained from a study of CD8 T cells in Susac syndrome. The V end lost 3 bases, the J end lost 7 bases, and 7 bases lay between the germline ends. The CDR3 has 12 residues. RNA, at roughly 0.45 to 1 ug, was reverse transcribed with random hexamers. It was immunoSEQ multiplex PCR that amplified TCR beta CDR3 across 54 Vbeta and 13 Jbeta. TCRdb re-analysed the immunoSEQ multiplex PCR reads in MiXCR, keeping a single row per CDR3 protein. The data contain 150,000 or so distinct CDR3 sequences, more than 85% of them singletons. Sequencing was performed on CD4+ T cells from PBMCs. This TCR was recovered from a human donor with Susac syndrome. This chain links TRBV12-3 or TRBV12-4 with TRBJ1-5, with unresolved D. The CDR3 loop reads CASSFRQQPQHF. As DNA, the CDR3 is TGTGCCAGCAGTTTCCGGCAGCAGCCCCAGCATTTT.